This TCR beta chain came from a study of blood T cell repertoires in COVID-19 (dated by TCRdb to 2018 to 2021). For context, the study as a whole: The collaborator samples originated in the United States, Italy and Spain and spanned the acute and convalescent phases of COVID-19. The material from the prospective study consisted of cDNA or gDNA derived from T cells, B-cell-depleted T cells, or PBMCs. Subjects who had been exposed to COVID-19, were actively infected with it, or had recovered from it provided the deeply sampled blood TCRbeta repertoires that made up the dataset. The repertoires were released in a freely available public database meant as a resource for research on the immune response to SARS-CoV-2. Samples were obtained from the ongoing ImmuneRACE study (first 160 participants) and from about 1,300 subjects provided by 6 global collaborators. The sample metadata nearly always contained a de-identified subject ID, COVID-19 status, age in years and sex. Where available, HLA class I and class II types were taken from metadata supplied by the sample provider and were not determined by assay-based typing.

CDR1 and CDR2 were assigned from the germline V gene (reference sequence) as LNHDA and SQIVND. Between the V and J ends, shortened by 3 bases and 4 bases respectively, the junction contains 9 bases. Measured from the cysteine to the phenylalanine, the CDR3 is 13 residues long. The sequence is cut down to CDR3 DNA, 39 bases in frame from base 1. The investigation overall reported the following: How much clinical and demographic metadata was included differed by source and by participant, and the metadata was provided uncurated.

Participants in the prospective study were enrolled through a virtual design, were aged roughly 18 to 100 years, and lived in roughly 24 United States geographic areas. In the prospective study, cohorts were assigned on the basis of participant-reported clinical history obtained from a screening survey and a study questionnaire. Mobile phlebotomists in the prospective study collected whole blood, serum and a nasopharyngeal or oropharyngeal swab from every participant. Participants in the prospective study had the option to provide additional blood draws and questionnaires over a roughly 2-month period. Before DNA extraction, prospective study blood samples were shipped either frozen or at room temperature. Regarding this clone: It has no known antigen specificity. The input lacks base qualities; no much larger clone sits a single base away. Within the sample, other DNA sequences also encode this same CDR3.

The immunoSEQ Assay, a bias-controlled multiplex PCR, was used to amplify TCRbeta CDR3 regions from genomic DNA. As for the authors' bioinformatics: The number of nucleated cells in each sample was estimated by amplification of reference gene primers within the assay. To quantify the absolute abundance of each unique TCRbeta CDR3 rearrangement, sequence reads were collapsed and filtered. For each sample, productive Simpson clonality was calculated by taking the square root of Simpson's diversity index across productive rearrangements. TCRdb's version of the immuneACCESS table is confined to in-frame rearrangements and falls short of the full clone set. An unresolved V gene accounts for under half of the shortfall where checked; the remainder is of unknown origin. For V, J and clone size, that table is used; D and trimming come from the DNA. Here the sample has about 400,000 clones; 70% to 90% occur a single time. The top ten clonotypes cover more than 2% of the sample.

The TCR was taken from a woman between 40 and 50 years old with acute COVID-19. The rearrangement joined TRBV19 to TRBJ1-2; matching of 6 bases hints at TRBD1 as the D gene. The sample consisted of PBMCs or T cells enriched from blood (not recorded which). The nucleotide sequence is given as TGTGCCAGTAGTATCCGGGACACCTATGGCTACACCTTC. It specifies CASSIRDTYGYTF.